This T cell receptor (beta chain) was profiled in a study of blood T cell repertoires in COVID-19. The overall study: Some COVID-19 samples were acute and others convalescent; all came from the United States, Italy and Spain.

With V trimmed by 2 bases and J by 4 bases, 0 bases remained unmatched. Germline CDR1 is MRHNA and CDR2 is SNTAGT. The CDR3 is 14 amino acids. Enrollment of patients from Seattle took place during active infection, with longitudinal follow-up. Repertoires were generated with immunoSEQ multiplex PCR, while TCRdb's copy carries only in-frame clones and drops some. The sample carries roughly 69,000 clones, approximately 78% recorded once. Material: peripheral blood. This TCR was recovered from a man aged 55-75 years with COVID-19, enrolled during active disease. The chain is built from TRBV6-4 and TRBJ2-3, with 10 bases identical to TRBD2. The CDR3 loop is CASSDGTSADTQYF. CDR3 coding DNA: TGTGCCAGCAGTGACGGGACTAGCGCAGATACGCAGTATTTT.